This T cell receptor (beta chain) was recovered during a study of long-term antiretroviral therapy in people with HIV. The immunoSEQ assay was v3.0, run at survey level. Produced via immunoSEQ multiplex PCR; TCRdb's table is partial and in-frame only. The data contain under 15,000 clones, about 88% of them singletons. Samples held 1-10 million cryopreserved PBMC before DNA extraction. V trimming: 5 bases; J trimming: 7 bases; junction bases outside the gene matches: 4. The CDR3 consists of 12 residues. Germline V gives CDR1 SGHNT, CDR2 YENEEA. Specimen: unsorted PBMCs, collected 2.1 years after starting antiretroviral therapy. The sequence came from a woman aged 40 to 50 with HIV. This chain connects TRBV11-3 to TRBJ1-1; 7 bases line up with TRBD1. The CDR3 here is CASSPRTGEAFF. CDR3 coding DNA: TGTGCCAGCAGCCCCAGGACAGGTGAAGCTTTCTTT.